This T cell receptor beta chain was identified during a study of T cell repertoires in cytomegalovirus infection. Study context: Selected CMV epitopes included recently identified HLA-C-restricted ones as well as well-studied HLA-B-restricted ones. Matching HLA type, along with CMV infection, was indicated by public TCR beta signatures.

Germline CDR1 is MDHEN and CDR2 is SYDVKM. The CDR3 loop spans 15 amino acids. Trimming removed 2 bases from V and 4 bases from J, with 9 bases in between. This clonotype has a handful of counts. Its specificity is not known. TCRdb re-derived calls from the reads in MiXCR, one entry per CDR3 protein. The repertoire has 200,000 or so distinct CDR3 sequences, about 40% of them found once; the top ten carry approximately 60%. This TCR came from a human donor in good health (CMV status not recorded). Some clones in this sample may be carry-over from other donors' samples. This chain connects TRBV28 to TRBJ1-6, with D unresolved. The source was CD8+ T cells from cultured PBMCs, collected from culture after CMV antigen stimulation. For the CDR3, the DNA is TGTGCCAGCAGTTTAATGACAAATTATAATTCACCCCTCCACTTT. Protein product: CASSLMTNYNSPLHF.